This T cell receptor beta chain appears in the sequencing data of a study of cytomegalovirus exposure and HLA in healthy donors. Regarding the study as a whole: According to a later analysis, donors in an Asian-associated ancestry cluster reportedly had fewer N-insertions than the roughly 670-donor mean. Because they were indistinguishable, some V segments, including TRBV6-2 and TRBV6-3, were excluded.

In the PCR, 60 Vbeta and 13 Jbeta primers were used. Here immunoSEQ multiplex PCR was the method, and the copy in TCRdb shows in-frame clones only, minus some. The table includes approximately 120,000 clones, more than 15% detected once. The germline CDR1 and CDR2 sequences are MNHNY and SVGAGI (reference sequence). Trimming removed 5 bases from V and 4 bases from J, with 11 bases in between. The CDR3 extends over 13 amino acids. Turning to this clone: No antigen is known for it.

The rearrangement uses TRBV6-6 and TRBJ1-1, with D perhaps matching TRBD1 (5 bases). The receptor was isolated from a female donor in good health and CMV-seropositive. Sequencing used PBMCs. CDR3 protein: CASSHRGGTEAFF. CDR3 coding DNA: TGTGCCAGCAGTCACCGCGGGGGCACTGAAGCTTTCTTT.